Presented here are 14 T cell receptor beta chains from one specimen sequenced in a study of T cells in Graves' hyperthyroidism and ophthalmopathy. TCR beta CDR3 regions were amplified from RNA transcripts. The HTBI primer set was used in a first-round RT-PCR of the TCR CDR3. Via MiXCR, TCRdb re-called the multiplex PCR reads, giving one row per CDR3 protein. The sample lists roughly 750,000 distinct CDR3 sequences; 15% to 20% were seen once. The sequenced material came from blood. These receptors originate from a man aged 18 to 29 with Graves' hyperthyroidism.

Ten or more counts support this clonotype. V is TRBV12-3 or TRBV12-4 and J is TRBJ2-7; either TRBD1 or TRBD2 may supply D (5 bases each). V dropped 8 bases and J dropped 2 bases, with 13 bases sitting between them. There are 13 residues in the CDR3. DNA for the CDR3: TGTGCCAGCTCACGGGACGATGCCTACGAGCAGTACTTC. This encodes CASSRDDAYEQYF.

This clonotype was detected ten times or more. The chain couples TRBV18 to TRBJ1-1, with unresolved D. The CDR3 runs to 16 residues. V was pared by 2 bases and J by 4 bases, with 17 bases between. Germline V gene lookup returns CDR1 KGHSH and CDR2 LQKENI. The CDR3 DNA reads as TGTGCCAGCTCACCAGGGTATAGCCTGCGGGGCACTGAAGCTTTCTTT. It encodes CASSPGYSLRGTEAFF.

This clonotype was counted between two and nine times. This chain uses TRBV7-9 with TRBJ2-7; maybe TRBD2 (6 bases). The length of the CDR3 is 15 residues. V dropped 1 base and J dropped 6 bases, with 16 bases sitting between them. Germline assignment: CDR1 SEHNR and CDR2 FQNEAQ (reference sequence). The CDR3 coding sequence is TGTGCCAGCAGCTTAGAGCTGCGCCCCGGGGGCGAGCAGTACTTC. Protein product: CASSLELRPGGEQYF.

The gene calls are TRBV7-9 and TRBJ2-7, with 8 bases matching TRBD2. Germline V gene lookup returns CDR1 SEHNR and CDR2 FQNEAQ (reference sequence). The CDR3 extends over 18 amino acids. Germline trimming cut 4 bases from V and 3 bases from J; bases unmatched to any gene: 17. CDR3 in DNA: TGTGCCAGCAGCTCGCAGACTTATAGCGGGACACCCCTCTACGAGCAGTACTTC. Its protein is CASSSQTYSGTPLYEQYF.

The chain has TRBV7-9 and TRBJ2-7; 11 positions match TRBD2. Germline-derived CDR1 and CDR2 are SEHNR and FQNEAQ (reference sequence). V gave up 0 bases and J gave up 7 bases; unmatched junction bases: 5. The CDR3 consists of 15 residues. The CDR3 DNA sequence: TGTGCCAGCAGCTTAGCGCCGGCTAGCGGGGGGGAGCAGTACTTC. It yields the protein CASSLAPASGGEQYF. The entire variable domain, with the rest obtained from reference TRBV7-9 and TRBJ2-7, is as follows: DTGVSQNPRHKITKRGQNVTFRCDPISEHNRLYWYRQTLGQGPEFLTYFQNEAQLEKSRLLSDRFSAERPKGSFSTLEIQRTEQGDSAMYLCASSLAPASGGEQYFGPGTRLTVT.

This clonotype was seen ten or more times. A much bigger clone sits one base away, suggesting this may be a read error. This rearrangement joins TRBV28 to TRBJ2-7; D is uncertain. The CDR3 has 11 residues. V dropped 5 bases and J dropped 2 bases, with 4 bases sitting between them. Germline CDR1 reads MDHEN; CDR2 reads SYDVKM. The CDR3 DNA sequence: TGTGCCAGCAGTGCCCCCTACGAGCAGTACTTC. Protein sequence: CASSAPYEQYF.

This chain uses TRBV6-1 with TRBJ2-5, with D possibly being TRBD1 or TRBD2 (5 bases each). Germline V gene lookup returns CDR1 MNHNS and CDR2 SASEGT. CDR3 length: 17 amino acids. V was pared by 5 bases and J by 0 bases, with 19 bases between. CDR3 coding DNA: TGTGCCAGCAGTTTGGGGAGAGGGGAGACCGACCAAGAGACCCAGTACTTC. Protein product: CASSLGRGETDQETQYF.

This clonotype was seen a handful of times. The genes are TRBV28 and TRBJ2-7; no firm D call. This CDR3 spans 12 amino acids. The ends were cut back, 8 bases at V and 0 bases at J, with 8 bases in the middle. Germline-derived CDR1 and CDR2 are MDHEN and SYDVKM. The CDR3 coding sequence is TGTGCCAGCTGGTCCAGCTCCTACGAGCAGTACTTC. Protein sequence: CASWSSSYEQYF.

The rearrangement links TRBV15 to TRBJ2-1; D possibly corresponds to TRBD2 (6 bases). V dropped 3 bases and J dropped 8 bases, with 17 bases sitting between them. The CDR3 length is 15 residues. Germline-derived CDR1 and CDR2 are LNHNV and YYDKDF (reference sequence). The CDR3 nucleotides read TGTGCCACCAGCAGCGGAGGGTGGATTGGGGATGAGCAGTTCTTC. As protein: CATSSGGWIGDEQFF.

A few counts support this clonotype. The CDR3 loop is CASSPTLTGLDGELFF. For the CDR3, the DNA is TGTGCCAGCAGCCCCACCTTGACAGGGTTGGACGGGGAGCTGTTTTTT. This chain uses TRBV12-3 or TRBV12-4 with TRBJ2-2, with 7 bases that match TRBD1. V was pared by 6 bases and J by 7 bases, with 14 bases of the junction left unmatched. The CDR3 runs to 16 residues.

The chain recombines TRBV12-3 or TRBV12-4 with TRBJ1-4, with 7 bases lining up with TRBD1. V was clipped by 6 bases and J by 6 bases; unmatched bases: 10. The CDR3 extends over 15 amino acids. CDR3 loop: CASRPTGETDEKLFF. The CDR3 DNA sequence: TGTGCCAGCAGACCAACAGGGGAGACGGATGAAAAACTGTTTTTT.

This clonotype was counted many times. The chain links TRBV20-1 to TRBJ2-3; possibly TRBD2 for D (6 bases). The CDR3 has 14 residues. Per the germline V gene, CDR1 is DFQATT and CDR2 is SNEGSKA (reference sequence). V gave up 4 bases and J gave up 7 bases, with 18 bases separating them. The CDR3 DNA is TGCAGTGCTAAAGGAGGGCCCGGAATAAATACGCAGTATTTT. Its translation is CSAKGGPGINTQYF.

This clonotype was found many times. CDR3 protein: CASSETSGREETQYF. For the CDR3, the DNA is TGTGCCAGCAGCGAGACTAGCGGGAGGGAGGAGACCCAGTACTTC. The genes are TRBV28 and TRBJ2-5, with TRBD2 matching over 14 bases. The ends lost 6 bases at V and 5 bases at J; junction bases unmatched: 5. This CDR3 contains 15 residues. Germline V gives CDR1 MDHEN, CDR2 SYDVKM. The full variable domain, with the rest looked up from reference TRBV28 and TRBJ2-5, is DVKVTQSSRYLVKRTGEKVFLECVQDMDHENMFWYRQDPGLGLRLIYFSYDVKMKEKGDIPEGYSVSREKKERFSLILESASTNQTSMYLCASSETSGREETQYFGPGTRLLVL.

This clonotype was seen ten or more times. The V and J genes are TRBV30 and TRBJ2-1, with TRBD1 matching 8 bases. With V trimmed by 4 bases and J by 9 bases, 11 bases remained unmatched. Germline loops: CDR1 GTSNPN, CDR2 SVGIG (reference sequence). This CDR3 contains 14 residues. The CDR3 sequence: CAWKDRVVSGEQFF. The CDR3, as DNA: TGTGCCTGGAAGGACAGGGTAGTGAGCGGTGAGCAGTTCTTC.